Listed here are 21 T cell receptor beta chains from one sample, sequenced in a study of PD-L1 blockade in urothelial cancer. Time point noted: pretreatment peripheral blood. Sequencing was performed with immunoSEQ multiplex PCR; in TCRdb, only in-frame clones are kept and a portion is missing. The sample carries approximately 51,000 clones, more than 70% recorded once. The material sequenced was PBMCs, taken around atezolizumab (anti-PD-L1) treatment. Every receptor here comes from a man aged 60 to 75 with urothelial cancer.

The chain links TRBV27 to TRBJ1-1, with D possibly matching TRBD1 (6 bases). Germline V gene data show CDR1 as MNHEY and CDR2 as SMNVEV (reference sequence). This CDR3 has 15 amino acids. The V gene lost 6 bases and the J gene lost 6 bases, with 20 bases spanning the gap. CDR3 coding DNA: TGTGCCAGCAGGACCGTCGACAGGTTGGGGGCTGAAGCTTTCTTT. Protein product: CASRTVDRLGAEAFF.

The J gene is TRBJ1-5, the V gene TRBV28; no reliable D call. CDR1 and CDR2 from the germline V gene are MDHEN and SYDVKM. The ends were cut back, 6 bases at V and 4 bases at J, with 7 bases in the middle. The CDR3 extends over 12 amino acids. The CDR3 DNA is TGTGCCAGCAGACCAACTAATCAGCCCCAGCATTTT. Its translation is CASRPTNQPQHF.

V and J are TRBV5-1 and TRBJ1-1; D is perhaps TRBD1 (5 bases). The CDR3 consists of 15 residues. CDR1 and CDR2 from the germline V gene are SGHRS and YFSETQ. V gave up 1 base and J gave up 0 bases, with 10 bases separating them. Here the CDR3 DNA reads TGCGCCAGCAGCTTGAATCCAGGGTTGAACACTGAAGCTTTCTTT. It is translated as CASSLNPGLNTEAFF.

The rearrangement joins TRBV5-1 to TRBJ2-1, with TRBD2 as a possible D gene (5 bases). CDR1 and CDR2 from the germline V gene are SGHRS and YFSETQ. V was pared by 4 bases and J by 15 bases, with 14 bases between. The CDR3 length is 11 residues. CDR3 sequence (DNA): TGCGCCAGCAGCGGAGGTCAGTATCGGTTCTTC. The encoded protein is CASSGGQYRFF. Together with reference TRBV5-1 and TRBJ2-1, the CDR3 gives the full variable domain: KAGVTQTPRYLIKTRGQQVTLSCSPISGHRSVSWYQQTPGQGLQFLFEYFSETQRNKGNFPGRFSGRQFSNSRSEMNVSTLELGDSALYLCASSGGQYRFFGPGTRLTVL.

The CDR3 DNA sequence: TGTGCCATCGGATCCCGAACTCAGGGGGCGGTTGGCTACACCTTC. The encoded protein is CAIGSRTQGAVGYTF. This chain connects TRBV10-3 to TRBJ1-2; 8 bases are shared with TRBD1. V was clipped by 8 bases and J by 7 bases; unmatched bases: 15. The CDR3 has 15 amino acids. Germline lookup yields CDR1 ENHRY and CDR2 SYGVKD.

The chain recombines TRBV30 with TRBJ2-3; tentative D call: TRBD1 (6 bases). This CDR3 is built from 14 residues. V was pared by 3 bases and J by 0 bases, with 10 bases between. Looked up from germline, CDR1 is GTSNPN and CDR2 is SVGIG (reference sequence). CDR3 sequence: CAWRGAVSTDTQYF. DNA for the CDR3: TGTGCCTGGAGGGGGGCGGTTAGCACAGATACGCAGTATTTT.

The chain is built from TRBV7-9 and TRBJ1-1, with unresolved D. The CDR3 is 13 amino acids. Germline CDR1 reads SEHNR; CDR2 reads FQNEAQ (reference sequence). V was trimmed by 0 bases and J by 1 base, leaving 3 bases between them. The CDR3 DNA reads as TGTGCCAGCAGCTTAGCCAGGAACACTGAAGCTTTCTTT. It specifies CASSLARNTEAFF. Combining the CDR3 with reference TRBV7-9 and TRBJ1-1 gives the whole variable domain DTGVSQNPRHKITKRGQNVTFRCDPISEHNRLYWYRQTLGQGPEFLTYFQNEAQLEKSRLLSDRFSAERPKGSFSTLEIQRTEQGDSAMYLCASSLARNTEAFFGQGTRLTVV.

The J gene is TRBJ2-7, the V gene TRBV27, with TRBD1 matching over 7 bases. V trimming: 10 bases; J trimming: 2 bases; junction bases outside the gene matches: 11. Germline V gene lookup returns CDR1 MNHEY and CDR2 SMNVEV (reference sequence). The CDR3 consists of 14 residues. CDR3 region: CATSRDRATYEQYF. DNA of the CDR3: TGTGCCACTTCGCGAGACAGGGCCACCTACGAGCAGTACTTC.

This sequence joins TRBV15 and TRBJ2-5; 12 nucleotides match TRBD2. CDR3 length: 17 amino acids. Germline V gene sequence: CDR1 LNHNV, CDR2 YYDKDF (reference sequence). Germline trimming cut 1 base from V and 3 bases from J; bases unmatched to any gene: 6. CDR3 nucleotides: TGTGCCACCAGCAGAGGGACTAGCGGGGCCGGGGAAGAGACCCAGTACTTC. Residues: CATSRGTSGAGEETQYF.

This chain connects TRBV4-1 to TRBJ2-3; D unresolved. The CDR3 consists of 18 residues. Germline V lookup: CDR1 MGHRA, CDR2 YSYEKL. V lost 2 bases and J 0 bases, leaving 18 bases between the germline ends. The CDR3 nucleotides are TGCGCCAGCAGCCAAATTGGTCCGGTCCTCCCTAGCACAGATACGCAGTATTTT. Encoded protein: CASSQIGPVLPSTDTQYF.

The gene calls are TRBV5-1 and TRBJ1-2, with TRBD1 matching over 7 bases. The V segment lost 0 bases and the J segment 0 bases; nucleotides outside the gene matches: 5. From germline, CDR1 is SGHRS and CDR2 YFSETQ. This CDR3 region has 16 residues. The CDR3 nucleotides are TGCGCCAGCAGCTTGGCTGGACAGGACTCTAACTATGGCTACACCTTC. Amino acid sequence: CASSLAGQDSNYGYTF.

The chain recombines TRBV7-9 with TRBJ1-1; the D gene is possibly TRBD1 (6 bases). CDR1 is SEHNR and CDR2 is FQNEAQ in the germline V gene (reference sequence). V was pared by 7 bases and J by 7 bases, with 16 bases between. The CDR3 is made up of 13 amino acids. Here the CDR3 reads CASTYTGLGEAFF. CDR3 DNA: TGTGCCAGCACATACACAGGGTTGGGTGAAGCTTTCTTT.

This clone was seen once. Given a much more abundant clone one base away, this may be a read error. The chain couples TRBV5-3 to TRBJ2-7, with D perhaps matching TRBD1 (6 bases). TRBV5-3 is assigned to the ORF class and has an uncertain function. V lost 8 bases and J 1 base, leaving 13 bases between the germline ends. The CDR3 has 13 amino acids. CDR3 DNA: TGTGCCAGCAGCCAGGACAGTTCCTACGAGCAGTACTTC. The encoded protein is CASSQDSSYEQYF.

The chain joins TRBV12-5 to TRBJ1-5; the match to TRBD1 covers 8 bases. Germline-derived CDR1 and CDR2 are LGHNT and FRNRAP. The CDR3 is made up of 16 amino acids. Trimming at V came to 3 bases and at J to 4 bases, leaving 8 bases not matched to a gene. CDR3 residues: CASGFPTGAVNQPQHF. CDR3 DNA sequence: TGTGCTAGTGGTTTCCCGACAGGGGCCGTTAATCAGCCCCAGCATTTT.

The chain carries TRBV30 and TRBJ1-1, with TRBD1 as a possible D gene (6 bases). V was shortened by 5 bases and J by 4 bases, with 17 bases between the two germline ends. The CDR3 has 14 amino acids. Per the germline V gene, CDR1 is GTSNPN and CDR2 is SVGIG (reference sequence). In DNA, the CDR3 is TGTGCCTGGGGGGGTACAGGGTTCCCCACTGAAGCTTTCTTT. It specifies CAWGGTGFPTEAFF.

Concerning this clone: Its ends do not fully match the called genes, so a read error is possible. The chain combines TRBV7-2 with TRBJ1-1, with a possible D match to TRBD1 (6 bases). The CDR3 covers 14 residues. The germline CDR1 and CDR2 sequences are SGHTA and FQGNSA. CDR3 region: CASSPTGAGAPGVF. CDR3 nucleotides: TGTGCCAGCAGCCCCACAGGAGCGGGGGCCCCTGGGGTCTTT.

V usage is TRBV15 and J usage is TRBJ1-4, with D possibly TRBD1 on 6 matching bases. This CDR3 region has 15 residues. Germline CDR1 reads LNHNV; CDR2 reads YYDKDF (reference sequence). Deletions cut 5 bases from V and 6 bases from J, with 16 bases between. CDR3: CATSPGGGTYEKLFF. In DNA, the CDR3 is TGTGCCACCAGCCCCGGGGGGGGCACTTATGAAAAACTGTTTTTT. Combining the CDR3 with reference TRBV15 and TRBJ1-4 gives the whole variable domain DAMVIQNPRYQVTQFGKPVTLSCSQTLNHNVMYWYQQKSSQAPKLLFHYYDKDFNNEADTPDNFQSRRPNTSFCFLDIRSPGLGDTAMYLCATSPGGGTYEKLFFGSGTQLSVL.

This clone has a single count. The chain carries TRBV10-3 and TRBJ2-1; tentative D call: TRBD1 (5 bases). V shed 3 bases and J shed 5 bases, with 11 bases lying between them. CDR3 length equals 14 residues. The germline V gene has CDR1 ENHRY and CDR2 SYGVKD. DNA for the CDR3: TGTGCCATCAGTGATTCAGGGTCTGACAATGAGCAGTTCTTC. Its protein is CAISDSGSDNEQFF.

V gene TRBV27 combines with J gene TRBJ2-7, with 8 bases lining up with TRBD1. J lost 5 bases, V lost 5 bases, and 11 bases had no gene match. Germline loops: CDR1 MNHEY, CDR2 SMNVEV (reference sequence). This CDR3 has 15 amino acids. The CDR3 bases are TGTGCCAGCAGTCCAGCCCGGACAGGGTTCAACGAGCAGTACTTC. Its translation is CASSPARTGFNEQYF.

This chain joins TRBV11-3 and TRBJ2-1, with a weak D call TRBD2 (5 bases). V gave up 1 base and J gave up 5 bases, with 12 bases separating them. CDR3 length: 15 residues. The germline V gene encodes CDR1 SGHNT and CDR2 YENEEA. The CDR3 reads CASSLAGSGHNEQFF. CDR3 sequence (DNA): TGTGCCAGCAGCTTAGCGGGGTCAGGCCACAATGAGCAGTTCTTC.

The V gene is TRBV18, the J gene TRBJ2-5; D perhaps matches TRBD2 (6 bases). This CDR3 contains 12 residues. Germline CDR1 is KGHSH and CDR2 is LQKENI. V dropped 6 bases and J dropped 4 bases, with 9 bases sitting between them. In DNA, the CDR3 is TGTGCCAGCTCTAGCGGCTTAGAGACCCAGTACTTC. Amino acids: CASSSGLETQYF.